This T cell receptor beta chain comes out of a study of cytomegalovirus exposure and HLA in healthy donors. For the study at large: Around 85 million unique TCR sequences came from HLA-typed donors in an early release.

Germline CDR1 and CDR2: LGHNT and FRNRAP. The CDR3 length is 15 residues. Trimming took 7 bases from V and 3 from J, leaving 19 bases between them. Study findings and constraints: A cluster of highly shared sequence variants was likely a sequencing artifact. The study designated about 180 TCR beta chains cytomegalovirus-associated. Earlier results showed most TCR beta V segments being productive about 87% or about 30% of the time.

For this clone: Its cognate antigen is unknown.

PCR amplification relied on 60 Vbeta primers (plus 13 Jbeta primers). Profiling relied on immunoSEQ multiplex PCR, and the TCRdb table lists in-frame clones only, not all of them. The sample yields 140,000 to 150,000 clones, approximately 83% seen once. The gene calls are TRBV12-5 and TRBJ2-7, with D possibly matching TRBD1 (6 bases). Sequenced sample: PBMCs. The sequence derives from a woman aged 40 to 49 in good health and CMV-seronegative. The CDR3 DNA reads TGTGCTAGTGCCCCTTCTACCGGGACAAACTACGAGCAGTACTTC. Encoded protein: CASAPSTGTNYEQYF.